This T cell receptor beta chain was captured by sequencing in a study of T cell responses to AZD1222 COVID-19 vaccine. The CDR3 covers 16 residues. Trimming stripped 2 bases from V and 1 base from J, with 14 bases between. The germline CDR1 and CDR2 sequences are MDHEN and SYDVKM. Data came from immunoSEQ multiplex PCR; TCRdb stores just in-frame clones and leaves some out. The data hold some 120,000 clones, with around 88% observed a single time. Sequencing was performed on peripheral blood, taken on day 0 of AZD1222 vaccination. The chain is built from TRBV28 and TRBJ1-1; unclear D gene. This receptor was identified in an adult in good health. CDR3 bases: TGTGCCAGCAGTTTAGCGGCTCAACATGGGAACACTGAAGCTTTCTTT. This gives the protein CASSLAAQHGNTEAFF.